These 12 T cell receptor beta chains were sequenced from one sample in a study of blood T cells in healthy people across ages. Using a J-beta primer mix together with a sample-barcoded 5' primer, a second PCR was run for roughly 7 to 11 cycles. TCRdb used MiXCR to reprocess the 5' RACE reads, holding one entry per CDR3 protein. This sample has about 1.6 million distinct CDR3 sequences, with roughly a third found just once. Sequenced input: blood. These receptors all stem from a woman between 25 and 40 years old in good health.

The chain joins TRBV5-6 to TRBJ2-1; D possibly corresponds to TRBD1 (6 bases). Germline CDR1 and CDR2: SGHDT and YYEEEE. Between the trimmed V and J ends, which lost 0 bases and 4 bases, there was a span of 11 bases. There are 15 residues in the CDR3. As DNA, the CDR3 is TGTGCCAGCAGCTTGGAGGGGGTCTATTACAATGAGCAGTTCTTC. The encoded protein is CASSLEGVYYNEQFF.

The V gene is TRBV20-1, the J gene TRBJ2-1, with TRBD2 matching 10 bases. The CDR3 spans 16 residues. The J segment lost 8 bases and the V segment lost 3 bases, leaving 13 bases of the junction unmatched. The germline gives CDR1 DFQATT, CDR2 SNEGSKA (reference sequence). The CDR3, as DNA: TGCAGTGCTAGGACAGTACTAGCGGGACCCGCCCATGAGCAGTTCTTC. Its translation: CSARTVLAGPAHEQFF.

This clonotype appeared many times. The chain uses TRBV7-2 and TRBJ2-7; possible D gene TRBD2, 6 bases. In germline, CDR1 is SGHTA, CDR2 FQGNSA. The V gene lost 6 bases and the J gene lost 2 bases, with 17 bases spanning the gap. The CDR3 spans 15 residues. The CDR3 sequence is CASRWDSSRTYEQYF. The CDR3 nucleotides are TGTGCCAGCAGGTGGGACTCCTCACGCACCTACGAGCAGTACTTC.

This chain uses TRBV28 with TRBJ2-7, with D tentatively TRBD1 (6 bases). The J call may be incorrect, as the DNA end agrees better with TRBJ2-5. Germline CDR1 and CDR2: MDHEN and SYDVKM. The CDR3 is 14 residues long. In DNA form, the CDR3 reads TGTGCCAGCAGTTTCTACAGGGCAGTGGAGACCCAGTACTTC. Encoded protein: CASSFYRAVETQYF.

This clonotype was picked up a small number of times. The DNA of the CDR3 is TGTGCCAGCAGTCAATTGGGACAGATACTAGATTATGGCTACACCTTC. Protein: CASSQLGQILDYGYTF. V is TRBV12-3 or TRBV12-4 and J is TRBJ1-2; TRBD1 agrees at 7 bases. The CDR3 sequence is 16 residues long. Unmatched junction bases numbered 14, after V lost 5 bases and J lost 5 bases.

This clonotype has more than one count but fewer than ten. This chain joins TRBV6-4 and TRBJ1-2; 9 bases are a match to TRBD1. The CDR3 totals 16 residues. The germline CDR1 and CDR2 sequences are MRHNA and SNTAGT. V was pared by 3 bases and J by 5 bases, with 10 bases of the junction left unmatched. The CDR3 loop is CASSEGTGKGSYGYTF. The CDR3, as DNA: TGTGCCAGCAGTGAGGGGACAGGGAAAGGATCGTATGGCTACACCTTC.

In its sample, this clonotype was seen a few times. The rearrangement joins TRBV20-1 to TRBJ2-7, with a tentative D call TRBD2 (5 bases). The J call is doubtful: the DNA matches TRBJ2-5 better. Germline assignment: CDR1 DFQATT and CDR2 SNEGSKA (reference sequence). This CDR3 has 13 residues. DNA of the CDR3: TGCAGTGGGGGAGAGTTTCGTTCGGAGACCCAGTACTTC. This sequence encodes CSGGEFRSETQYF.

J is TRBJ1-3 and V is TRBV27; tentative D call: TRBD1 (6 bases). With 6 bases removed from V and 2 bases from J, the gap between germline ends came to 11 bases. The CDR3 has 14 residues. Per germline, CDR1 MNHEY and CDR2 SMNVEV (reference sequence). For the CDR3, the DNA is TGTGCCAGCAGGTCTGGGGGGCCTGGAAACACCATATATTTT. This translates into CASRSGGPGNTIYF.

The rearrangement joins TRBV27 to TRBJ2-4; weak D call: TRBD1 (6 bases). This CDR3 has 13 residues. Deletions cut 3 bases from V and 13 bases from J, with 16 bases between. Germline V gene lookup returns CDR1 MNHEY and CDR2 SMNVEV (reference sequence). Here the CDR3 reads CASSFNRAGEQYF. The CDR3 DNA sequence: TGTGCCAGCAGTTTCAACAGGGCCGGAGAGCAGTACTTC.

The rearrangement uses TRBV21-1 and TRBJ2-2. TRBV21-1 is designated a pseudogene. CDR3 size: 14 residues. The CDR3 is CASSKGSSTGELFF. The DNA of the CDR3 is TGTGCCAGCAGCAAAGGCTCGAGCACCGGGGAGCTGTTTTTT.

This chain uses TRBV12-3 or TRBV12-4 with TRBJ2-1, with 8 bases aligning to TRBD2. The V and J ends lost 5 bases and 10 bases, in that order; junction bases with no gene match: 10. This CDR3 region has 14 residues. CDR3: CASSPTSASTEQFF. CDR3 bases: TGTGCCAGCAGTCCGACTAGCGCGTCGACCGAGCAGTTCTTC.

This clonotype was seen a handful of times. The chain joins TRBV6-2 or TRBV6-3 to TRBJ2-1; TRBD2 agrees at 10 bases. This CDR3 has 15 residues. V shed 7 bases, J shed 8 bases, and the junction held 11 bases outside the gene matches. CDR1 is MNHEY and CDR2 is SVGEGT in the germline V gene. The CDR3 sequence is CASTLPIAGGHEQFF. Written as DNA, the CDR3 is TGTGCCAGCACCCTACCAATAGCGGGAGGCCATGAGCAGTTCTTC.